This record concerns one TCR beta chain sequence. No antigen is known for it. This specimen comes from a study of cytomegalovirus exposure and HLA in healthy donors. General observations from the study: It was reported that TCR beta sequences correctly inferred the HLA-A and HLA-B alleles for most subjects.

The J segment lost 1 base and the V segment lost 6 bases, leaving 3 bases of the junction unmatched. Germline V lookup: CDR1 LGHNA, CDR2 YSLEER. The CDR3 covers 15 residues. With 60 Vbeta and 13 Jbeta primers, the PCR was carried out. Source study methods: An analysis that came later counted tens of millions of unique TCR beta chains, around 12 million shared. Profiled with immunoSEQ multiplex PCR; TCRdb holds only in-frame clones, not every one. The DNA was the basis for D and trimming; V, J and clone size are from that table. This table holds about 87,000 clones, 70% to 80% found once. Sample: PBMCs. The TCR originated in a man aged 30 to 45 in good health and CMV-seropositive. This chain uses TRBV4-3 with TRBJ2-2, with TRBD2 matching 9 bases. The CDR3 spells CASSNSGRNTGELFF. The CDR3 DNA is TGCGCCAGCAGTAATAGCGGGAGGAACACCGGGGAGCTGTTTTTT.